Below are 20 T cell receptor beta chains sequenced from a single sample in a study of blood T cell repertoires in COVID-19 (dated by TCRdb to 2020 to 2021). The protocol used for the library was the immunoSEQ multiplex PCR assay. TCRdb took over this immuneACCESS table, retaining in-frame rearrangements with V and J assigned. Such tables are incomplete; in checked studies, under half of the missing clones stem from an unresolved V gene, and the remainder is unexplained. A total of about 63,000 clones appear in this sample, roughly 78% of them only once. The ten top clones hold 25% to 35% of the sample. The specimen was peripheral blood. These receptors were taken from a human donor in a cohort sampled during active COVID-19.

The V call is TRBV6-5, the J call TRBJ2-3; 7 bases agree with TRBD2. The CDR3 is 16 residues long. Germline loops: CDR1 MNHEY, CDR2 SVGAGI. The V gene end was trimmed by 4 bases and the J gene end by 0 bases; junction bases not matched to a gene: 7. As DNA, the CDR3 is TGTGCCAGCAGTTTTAGGCTAGCGGTGAGCACAGATACGCAGTATTTT. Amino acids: CASSFRLAVSTDTQYF.

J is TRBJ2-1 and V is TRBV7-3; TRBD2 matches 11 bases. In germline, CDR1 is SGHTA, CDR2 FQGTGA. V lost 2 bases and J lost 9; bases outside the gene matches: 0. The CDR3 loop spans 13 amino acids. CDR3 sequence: CASSLLAGGEQFF. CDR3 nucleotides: TGTGCCAGCAGCTTACTAGCGGGGGGTGAGCAGTTCTTC.

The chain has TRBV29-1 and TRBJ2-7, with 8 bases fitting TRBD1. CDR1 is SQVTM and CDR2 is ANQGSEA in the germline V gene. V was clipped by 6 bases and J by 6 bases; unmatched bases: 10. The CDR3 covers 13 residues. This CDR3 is CSVAGQANGEQYF. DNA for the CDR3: TGCAGCGTGGCGGGACAGGCGAATGGCGAGCAGTACTTC.

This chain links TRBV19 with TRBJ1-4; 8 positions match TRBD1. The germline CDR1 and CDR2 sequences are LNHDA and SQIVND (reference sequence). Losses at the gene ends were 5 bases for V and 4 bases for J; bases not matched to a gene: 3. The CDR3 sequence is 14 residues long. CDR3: CASSSTGGNEKLFF. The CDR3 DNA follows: TGTGCCAGTAGTTCTACAGGGGGTAATGAAAAACTGTTTTTT.

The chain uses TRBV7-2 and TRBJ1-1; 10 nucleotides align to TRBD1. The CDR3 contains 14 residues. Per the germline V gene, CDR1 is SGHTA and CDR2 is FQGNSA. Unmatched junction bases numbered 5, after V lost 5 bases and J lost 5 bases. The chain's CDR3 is CASSPRTGGTEAFF. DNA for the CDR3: TGTGCCAGCAGCCCGAGGACAGGGGGGACTGAAGCTTTCTTT.

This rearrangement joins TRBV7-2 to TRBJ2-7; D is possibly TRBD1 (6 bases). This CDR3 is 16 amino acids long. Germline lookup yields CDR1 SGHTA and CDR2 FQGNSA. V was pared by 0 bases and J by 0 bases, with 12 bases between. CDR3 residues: CASSLAGGLSSYEQYF. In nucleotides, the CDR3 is TGTGCCAGCAGCTTAGCTGGGGGCCTGAGCTCCTACGAGCAGTACTTC. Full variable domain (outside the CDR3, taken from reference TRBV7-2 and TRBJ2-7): GAGVSQSPSNKVTEKGKDVELRCDPISGHTALYWYRQSLGQGLEFLIYFQGNSAPDKSGLPSDRFSAERTGGSVSTLTIQRTQQEDSAVYLCASSLAGGLSSYEQYFGPGTRLTVT.

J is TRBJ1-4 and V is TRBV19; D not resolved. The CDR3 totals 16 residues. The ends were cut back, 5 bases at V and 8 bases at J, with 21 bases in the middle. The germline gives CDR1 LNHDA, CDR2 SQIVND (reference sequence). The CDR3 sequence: CASSQAGGRMGEKLFF. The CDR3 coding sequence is TGTGCCAGTAGTCAGGCCGGCGGGCGTATGGGGGAAAAACTGTTTTTT.

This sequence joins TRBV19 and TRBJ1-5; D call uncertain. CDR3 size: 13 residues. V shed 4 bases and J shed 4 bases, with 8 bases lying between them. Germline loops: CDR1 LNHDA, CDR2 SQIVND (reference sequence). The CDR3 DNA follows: TGTGCCAGTAGTACTGGGCGAAATCAGCCCCAGCATTTT. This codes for CASSTGRNQPQHF.

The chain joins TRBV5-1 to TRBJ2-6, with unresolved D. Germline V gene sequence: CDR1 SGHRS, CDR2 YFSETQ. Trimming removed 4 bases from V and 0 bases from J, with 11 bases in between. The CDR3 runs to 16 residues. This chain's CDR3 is CASSHGSASGANVLTF. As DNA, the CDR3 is TGCGCCAGCAGCCACGGAAGCGCCTCTGGGGCCAACGTCCTGACTTTC.

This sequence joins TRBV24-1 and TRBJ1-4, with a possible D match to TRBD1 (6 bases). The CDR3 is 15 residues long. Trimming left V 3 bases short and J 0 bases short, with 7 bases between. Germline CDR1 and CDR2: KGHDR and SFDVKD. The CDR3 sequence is CATSDKGATNEKLFF. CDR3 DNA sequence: TGTGCCACCAGTGATAAGGGGGCAACTAATGAAAAACTGTTTTTT.

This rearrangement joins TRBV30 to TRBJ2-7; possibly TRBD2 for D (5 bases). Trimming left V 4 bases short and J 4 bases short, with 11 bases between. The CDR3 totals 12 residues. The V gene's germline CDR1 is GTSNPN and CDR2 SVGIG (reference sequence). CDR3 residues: CAWMASRYEQYF. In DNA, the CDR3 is TGTGCCTGGATGGCTAGCAGGTACGAGCAGTACTTC.

The CDR3 reads CASSLGTSGTSYEQYF. DNA for the CDR3: TGCGCCAGCAGCTTGGGGACTAGCGGGACCTCCTACGAGCAGTACTTC. The chain links TRBV5-1 to TRBJ2-7, with 12 bases matching TRBD2. With 0 bases clipped from V and 0 bases from J, the junction kept 1 base outside the gene matches. The CDR3 consists of 16 residues. The germline gives CDR1 SGHRS, CDR2 YFSETQ.

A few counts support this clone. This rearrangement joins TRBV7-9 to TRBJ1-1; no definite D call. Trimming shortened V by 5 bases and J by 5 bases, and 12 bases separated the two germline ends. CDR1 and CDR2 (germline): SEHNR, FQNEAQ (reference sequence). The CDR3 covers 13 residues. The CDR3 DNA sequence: TGTGCCAGCAGCCTGGACTCCGAGACTGAAGCTTTCTTT. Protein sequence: CASSLDSETEAFF. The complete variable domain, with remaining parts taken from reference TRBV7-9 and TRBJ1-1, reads DTGVSQNPRHKITKRGQNVTFRCDPISEHNRLYWYRQTLGQGPEFLTYFQNEAQLEKSRLLSDRFSAERPKGSFSTLEIQRTEQGDSAMYLCASSLDSETEAFFGQGTRLTVV.

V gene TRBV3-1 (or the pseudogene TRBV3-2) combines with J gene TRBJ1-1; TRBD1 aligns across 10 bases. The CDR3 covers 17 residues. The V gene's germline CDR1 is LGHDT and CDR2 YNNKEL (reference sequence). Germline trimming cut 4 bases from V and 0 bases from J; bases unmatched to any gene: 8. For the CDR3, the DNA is TGTGCCAGCAGCCCCCGGACAGGGGGGCCAATGAACACTGAAGCTTTCTTT. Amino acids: CASSPRTGGPMNTEAFF.

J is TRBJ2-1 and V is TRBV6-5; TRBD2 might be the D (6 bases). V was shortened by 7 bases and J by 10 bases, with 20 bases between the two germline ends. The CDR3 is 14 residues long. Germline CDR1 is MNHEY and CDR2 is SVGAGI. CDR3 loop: CASNSGDSRREQFF. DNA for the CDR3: TGTGCCAGCAATTCGGGGGACTCACGTAGGGAGCAGTTCTTC.

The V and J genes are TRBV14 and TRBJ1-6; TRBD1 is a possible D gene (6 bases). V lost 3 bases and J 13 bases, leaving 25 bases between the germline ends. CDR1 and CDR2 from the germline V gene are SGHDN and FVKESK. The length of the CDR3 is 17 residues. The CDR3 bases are TGTGCCAGCAGCCACTCGAGTTGGGGGGGCGGAAATTGGCCCCTCCACTTT. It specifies CASSHSSWGGGNWPLHF.

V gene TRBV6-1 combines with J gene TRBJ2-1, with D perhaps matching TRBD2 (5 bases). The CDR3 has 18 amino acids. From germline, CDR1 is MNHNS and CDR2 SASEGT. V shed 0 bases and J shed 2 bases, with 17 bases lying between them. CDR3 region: CASSEARGFGGPYNEQFF. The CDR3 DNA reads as TGTGCCAGCAGTGAAGCGCGAGGGTTTGGCGGCCCCTACAATGAGCAGTTCTTC.

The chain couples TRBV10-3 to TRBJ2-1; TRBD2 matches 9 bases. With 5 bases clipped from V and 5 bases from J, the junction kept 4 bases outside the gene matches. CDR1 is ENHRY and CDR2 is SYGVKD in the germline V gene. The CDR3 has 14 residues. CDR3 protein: CAISRLAVHNEQFF. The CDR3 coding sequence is TGTGCCATCAGTAGACTAGCGGTCCACAATGAGCAGTTCTTC.

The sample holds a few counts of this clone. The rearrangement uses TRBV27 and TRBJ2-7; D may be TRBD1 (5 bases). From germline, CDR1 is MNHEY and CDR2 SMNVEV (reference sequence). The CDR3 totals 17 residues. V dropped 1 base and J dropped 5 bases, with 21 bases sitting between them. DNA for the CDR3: TGTGCCAGCAGTTTATTTTCCCAGCCCAGGGCCCACGACGAGCAGTACTTC. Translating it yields CASSLFSQPRAHDEQYF.

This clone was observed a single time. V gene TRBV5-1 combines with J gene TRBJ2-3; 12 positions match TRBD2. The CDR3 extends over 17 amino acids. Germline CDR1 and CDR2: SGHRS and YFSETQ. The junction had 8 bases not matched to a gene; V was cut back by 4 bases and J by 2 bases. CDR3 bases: TGCGCCAGCAGCCAAGCTAGCGGGAGGGCTTTCACAGATACGCAGTATTTT. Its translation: CASSQASGRAFTDTQYF.